Presented here are 11 T cell receptor beta chains from one specimen sequenced in a study of shared clonotypes between healthy human individuals. Repertoires were generated with immunoSEQ multiplex PCR, while TCRdb's copy carries only in-frame clones and drops some. Of about 2.3 million clones in the sample, 85% to 95% are singletons; the top ten hold around 0.4%. The material sequenced was naive CD4+ T cells from PBMCs. Sample subset: CD45RA+ positively selected. The origin of the receptors is a man aged 18 to 35 in good health. Some clones in this sample may be carry-over from other donors' samples.

The chain has TRBV29-1 and TRBJ1-5; TRBD1 is a possible D gene (6 bases). Germline V gene sequence: CDR1 SQVTM, CDR2 ANQGSEA. CDR3 length: 13 residues. V lost 5 bases to trimming and J lost 6 bases, with 14 bases between them. CDR3 coding DNA: TGCAGCGTTCAGGGGCGGGGAGGTCAGCCCCAGCATTTT. Translation gives CSVQGRGGQPQHF.

The chain employs TRBV5-1 and TRBJ2-3; 7 bases line up with TRBD1. The CDR3 sequence is 16 residues long. The trim removed 7 bases at V and 0 bases at J, leaving 11 bases unmatched. The germline gives CDR1 SGHRS, CDR2 YFSETQ. Written as DNA, the CDR3 is TGCGCCAGCGAGACAGGGATCAAGGCTAGCACAGATACGCAGTATTTT. It is translated as CASETGIKASTDTQYF.

The chain has TRBV4-1 and TRBJ1-2, with TRBD1 as a possible D gene (6 bases). This CDR3 contains 14 residues. CDR1 is MGHRA and CDR2 is YSYEKL in the germline V gene. The ends were cut back, 0 bases at V and 4 bases at J, with 9 bases in the middle. As DNA, the CDR3 is TGCGCCAGCAGCCAAGAAGGGGGAAGCTATGGCTACACCTTC. Translating it yields CASSQEGGSYGYTF.

This clone was seen a single time. V and J are TRBV28 and TRBJ1-6; possibly TRBD1 for D (6 bases). This CDR3 has 14 amino acids. The germline V gene encodes CDR1 MDHEN and CDR2 SYDVKM. Trimming left V 6 bases short and J 7 bases short, with 13 bases between. The CDR3 coding sequence is TGTGCCAGCAGCTCTCAGGGGAAGAATTCACCCCTCCACTTT. The encoded protein is CASSSQGKNSPLHF.

In DNA form, the CDR3 reads TGTGCCAGCAGCTTAGTAGTCCCGCCTAAGGCGGTTTTCTTT. Translation gives CASSLVVPPKAVFF. The chain combines TRBV7-2 with TRBJ1-1, with D unclear. This CDR3 contains 14 residues. V gave up 1 base and J gave up 13 bases, with 19 bases separating them. Per the germline V gene, CDR1 is SGHTA and CDR2 is FQGNSA.

V usage is TRBV7-9 and J usage is TRBJ2-5; D is uncertain. Trimming cost V 0 bases and J 5 bases, with 10 bases left between them. Germline values: CDR1 SEHNR, CDR2 FQNEAQ (reference sequence). This CDR3 spans 14 amino acids. The chain's CDR3 is CASSLAPARETQYF. CDR3 coding DNA: TGTGCCAGCAGCTTAGCTCCCGCGCGGGAGACCCAGTACTTC. Based on the CDR3 plus reference TRBV7-9 and TRBJ2-5, the full variable domain is DTGVSQNPRHKITKRGQNVTFRCDPISEHNRLYWYRQTLGQGPEFLTYFQNEAQLEKSRLLSDRFSAERPKGSFSTLEIQRTEQGDSAMYLCASSLAPARETQYFGPGTRLLVL.

The V call is TRBV10-1, the J call TRBJ1-6, with D tentatively TRBD1 (5 bases). This CDR3 region has 14 residues. CDR1 is WNHNN and CDR2 is SYGVQD in the germline V gene (reference sequence). V was clipped by 2 bases and J by 4 bases, with 6 bases between them. In nucleotides, the CDR3 is TGCGCCAGCAGTGAGGACAGATATAATTCACCCCTCCACTTT. Its protein is CASSEDRYNSPLHF.

The CDR3 DNA reads as TGTGCCAGCTCACCAGACCTAAGGAACACTGAAGCTTTCTTT. Translated: CASSPDLRNTEAFF. V and J are TRBV18 and TRBJ1-1; D remains unclear. Per germline, CDR1 KGHSH and CDR2 LQKENI. The CDR3 sequence is 14 residues long. Deletions cut 2 bases from V and 1 base from J, with 8 bases between.

The chain employs TRBV9 and TRBJ2-5; 11 positions match TRBD2. CDR3 length equals 14 residues. Germline values: CDR1 SGDLS, CDR2 YYNGEE. The V and J ends lost 4 bases and 4 bases, in that order; junction bases with no gene match: 3. The CDR3 spells CASSTGLAGETQYF. CDR3 in DNA: TGTGCCAGCAGCACAGGACTAGCGGGAGAGACCCAGTACTTC.

V usage is TRBV28 and J usage is TRBJ1-1; D not resolved. Germline CDR1 and CDR2: MDHEN and SYDVKM. The CDR3 is 17 amino acids. With 7 bases removed from V and 1 base from J, the gap between germline ends came to 22 bases. Written as DNA, the CDR3 is TGTGCCAGCACCTCGGAAGAGGGCGGAACCCCGAACACTGAAGCTTTCTTT. Protein: CASTSEEGGTPNTEAFF.

This clone was seen more than once but under ten times. This sequence joins TRBV27 and TRBJ1-5, with D unclear. The CDR3 is 13 residues long. The germline gives CDR1 MNHEY, CDR2 SMNVEV (reference sequence). Trimming stripped 2 bases from V and 9 bases from J, with 11 bases between. The CDR3 DNA reads as TGTGCCAGCAGTTTAGTGTGGGATGGGCCCCAGCATTTT. As protein: CASSLVWDGPQHF.